Shown below are 18 T cell receptor delta chains from a single sample sequenced in a study of γδ T cells in repeated Plasmodium falciparum infection (dated by TCRdb to the early 2020s). For bulk TCR repertoire analysis, Vgamma9/Vdelta2+ and Vdelta2-negative gammadelta T cell populations were flow-sorted out of peripheral blood mononuclear cells. The library was made by multiplex PCR. TCRdb lists the instrument as Illumina MiSeq. TCRdb called clones afresh from the public reads with CATT; identical DNA rows were later merged. A total of tens of thousands of delta-chain clones appear in this sample, 0.9% to 1% of them only once. Around 9.6% of the sample goes to the ten largest clones. The sequenced sample was gamma-delta T cells from blood. The receptors derive from a pool of human donors (malaria-infected and uninfected, not separated).

Points on this clone: It is likely a read error: a sequence one base away is far more abundant. Other DNA sequences in the sample encode the same CDR3. The V gene call is TRDV1, and the J gene call is absent; no check of the table's D call, TRDD3, against the DNA was made. The CDR3 runs to 27 residues. Germline values: CDR1 TSWWSYY, CDR2 QGS. The CDR3 loop reads CALGELVFCLLGPPTGGPTLYTDKLIF. The CDR3, as DNA: TGTGCTCTTGGGGAACTAGTATTTTGTCTCCTAGGCCCCCCAACTGGGGGTCCTACTTTGTACACCGATAAACTCATCTTC.

A remark on this clone: The TCRdb protein comes from a much larger clone and disagrees with this DNA's translation at residue 3, likely due to a read error; the protein given here is derived from the DNA. CDR3 protein: CARDTVLGDTRNHSWDTRQMFF. The CDR3 region has the DNA TGTGCCCGTGACACCGTACTGGGGGATACGCGTAATCACTCCTGGGACACCCGACAGATGTTTTTC. The gene calls are TRDV2 and TRDJ3; 13 nucleotides agree with TRDD3. TCRdb carries no J gene annotation; the J gene was assigned here by matching the DNA with germline. The germline gives CDR1 GEAIGNYY, CDR2 EKD. The CDR3 has 22 residues.

This clone was found a few times. This likely stems from a read error, as it lies one base from a far larger clone. Other nucleotide sequences from this sample produce the same CDR3. The V gene call reads TRDV1; no J gene was called; the table's D call, TRDD3, has no DNA check behind it. The CDR3 length is 25 residues. Germline CDR1 TSWWSYY, CDR2 QGS. CDR3 residues: CALGEGDFLRDPWGKSTRGTDKLIF. Written as DNA, the CDR3 is TGTGCTCTTGGGGAAGGGGACTTCCTACGTGACCCCTGGGGGAAGTCGACCCGAGGCACCGATAAACTCATCTTC.

This clone has a count of ten or more. Given a much more abundant clone one base away, this may be a read error. Other DNA sequences in the same sample also yield this CDR3. This chain uses TRDV2 with TRDJ3, with 13 bases lining up with TRDD3. The J gene comes from matching the DNA to germline here; TCRdb lacks it. CDR1 and CDR2 (germline): GEAIGNYY, EKD. The CDR3 consists of 22 residues. CDR3 DNA: TGTGCCTGTGACTCTGTACTGGGGGATACGCTCAAAAACTCCTGGGATACCCGACAGATGTTTTTC. Translation: CACDSVLGDTLKNSWDTRQMFF.

The sample holds a few counts of this clone. The TCRdb protein comes from a much larger clone and disagrees with this DNA's translation at residue 14, likely due to a read error; the protein given here is derived from the DNA. This CDR3 reads CALGDLFLGGNTDRLIF. The CDR3 DNA reads TGTGCTCTTGGGGACCTATTCCTTGGGGGGAACACCGATAGACTCATCTTT. The chain carries TRDV1 and TRDJ1; TRDD3 is a possible D gene (6 bases). The J gene was missing in TCRdb and was found by matching the end of the DNA to germline. Germline V gives CDR1 TSWWSYY, CDR2 QGS. The CDR3 runs 17 residues.

In its sample, this clone was seen many times. A far larger clone is one base from this, pointing to a likely read error. Other DNA variants within this sample encode the same CDR3. V usage is TRAV38-2/DV8 and J usage is TRDJ1; no reliable D call. The germline V gene has CDR1 TSESDYY and CDR2 QEAYKQQN. The CDR3 has 16 residues. CDR3 bases: TGTGCTTATAGGGGGTTCCCTCGAACCGGGACCGATAAGCTCATCTTT. Translation: CAYRGFPRTGTDKLIF.

Remarks on this clone: It is likely a read error: a sequence one base away is far more abundant. Other DNA sequences within the sample encode an identical CDR3. The chain has TRDV1 and TRDJ1, with 9 bases aligning to TRDD3. No J gene is reported in TCRdb; it was inferred here by comparing the DNA with germline. The CDR3 runs to 23 residues. CDR1 is TSWWSYY, CDR2 QGS, per germline. V shed 1 base, J shed 2 bases, and the junction held 26 bases outside the gene matches. The CDR3 here is CALGEHRNLRRNWGNPWTDKLIF. The DNA of the CDR3 is TGTGCTCTTGGGGAACACAGGAACCTGCGCCGTAACTGGGGGAACCCGTGGACCGATAAACTCATCTTT.

Remarks on this clone: For this DNA, TCRdb reports the protein of a much larger clone, which diverges at residue 12, most likely from a read error; the protein presented here is translated directly from the DNA. V gene TRDV2 was called; the J gene was not. The CDR3 loop spans 14 amino acids. Germline assignment: CDR1 GEAIGNYY and CDR2 EKD. Here the CDR3 DNA reads TGTGCCTGTGACACCGTAATGTACACCGATAAACACATCTTT. It translates to CACDTVMYTDKHIF.

This clone has more than one count but fewer than ten. The amino acid sequence in TCRdb belongs to a much larger clone and departs from this DNA's translation at residue 5, likely a sequencing read error; the sequence shown is translated from the DNA. The genes are TRDV1 and TRDJ1, with D possibly being TRDD3 (6 bases). Trimming took off 5 bases at V and 3 bases at J, with 25 bases between the two ends. The CDR3 loop spans 18 amino acids. From germline, CDR1 is TSWWSYY and CDR2 QGS. The CDR3 DNA sequence: TGTGCTCTTGGGAAAAGTCGGGTACGTTTGGGGATTCCCGATAAACTCATCTTT. Amino acids: CALGKSRVRLGIPDKLIF.

Of note for this clone: This sequence is one base from a far larger clone and is likely a read error. At the DNA level, this CDR3 is encoded by other sequences in the same sample as well. The chain carries TRDV2 and TRDJ1, with D unclear. No J gene was available from TCRdb, and it was assigned here by a germline match of the DNA. The CDR3 covers 15 residues. Germline CDR1 is GEAIGNYY and CDR2 is EKD. This CDR3 reads CACDTVGQYTDKLIF. As DNA, the CDR3 is TGTGCATGTGACACCGTTGGACAGTACACCGATAAACTCATCTTT.

Concerning this clone: TCRdb shows a much larger clone's protein in place of this DNA's translation, and the two differ at residue 14, likely through a read error; the protein shown is translated from the DNA. The chain links TRDV1 to TRDJ1; 12 nucleotides match TRDD3. TCRdb gives no J gene; it was assigned here by matching the DNA to germline. Per the germline V gene, CDR1 is TSWWSYY and CDR2 is QGS. This CDR3 comprises 22 residues. After removal of 4 bases from V and 0 bases from J, the junction contained 21 bases not matched to a gene. The CDR3 sequence: CALGGRAPPNWGIPFNTDKLIF. CDR3 nucleotide sequence: TGTGCTCTTGGGGGAAGAGCACCCCCTAACTGGGGGATACCCTTCAACACCGATAAACTCATCTTT.

This clone occurred a few times. The protein TCRdb lists belongs to a much larger clone and differs from this DNA's translation at residue 10, which points to a read error; the protein shown is made from the DNA. The chain links TRDV2 to TRDJ1; 7 nucleotides agree with TRDD3. The J gene was not available in TCRdb and was assigned here by matching the DNA to germline segments. Trimming removed 1 base from V and 4 bases from J; junction bases left unmatched: 17. Germline V gene lookup returns CDR1 GEAIGNYY and CDR2 EKD. There are 18 residues in the CDR3. The chain's CDR3 is CACDTIGGVQKEIDKLIF. In DNA, the CDR3 is TGTGCCTGTGACACGATTGGGGGAGTCCAAAAAGAAATCGATAAACTCATCTTT.

As to this clone: Given a far larger clone just one base away, this is likely a sequencing read error. This CDR3 is also generated by other DNA sequences in the sample. The chain joins TRDV1 to TRDJ1, with TRDD3 matching over 7 bases. TCRdb gives no J gene; it was assigned here by matching the DNA to germline. CDR1 and CDR2 from the germline V gene are TSWWSYY and QGS. This CDR3 has 19 amino acids. The CDR3, as DNA: TGCGCTCTTGGGGATCGCGGCCTTTGGGGGACCCTGTACACCGATAAACTCATCTTT. It is translated as CALGDRGLWGTLYTDKLIF.

The table lists this clone with many counts. The protein held in TCRdb is that of a much larger clone and does not match this DNA's translation at residue 4, likely because of a read error; the protein shown is translated from the DNA. The genes are TRDV2 and TRDJ1, with 7 bases aligning to TRDD3. The J gene, absent from TCRdb, was called here by matching the DNA to germline. Germline CDR1 reads GEAIGNYY; CDR2 reads EKD. The length of the CDR3 is 17 residues. CDR3 nucleotide sequence: TGTGCCTGTGGCACCGCGGGGGATTGGGTGAGGACCGATAAACTCATCTTT. It encodes CACGTAGDWVRTDKLIF.

This chain connects TRDV2 to TRDJ1; 8 bases are a match to TRDD3. Assignment of the J gene here rests on matching the DNA to germline, because TCRdb gives none. CDR1 is GEAIGNYY, CDR2 EKD, per germline. The CDR3 runs 17 residues. V lost 4 bases, J lost 3 bases, and 15 bases stayed unmatched. The CDR3 DNA follows: TGTGCCTGTGATACCGTACTGGGGGCCCGAGGGGCCGATAAACTCATCTTT. The encoded protein is CACDTVLGARGADKLIF.

This clone was picked up a small number of times. TCRdb assigns this DNA the protein of a much larger clone, which departs from its translation at residue 7; this likely reflects a read error, and the protein shown comes from translating the DNA. The chain uses TRDV1 and TRDJ1, with 12 bases matching TRDD3. The J gene is absent in TCRdb and was assigned here via DNA matching to germline. The germline V gene encodes CDR1 TSWWSYY and CDR2 QGS. The CDR3 has 18 amino acids. V lost 5 bases, J lost 7 bases, and 17 bases stayed unmatched. CDR3 bases: TGTGCTCTTGGGAGCGCCGAGGGGATCTGGGGGATACGAAGTAAACTCATCTTT. This gives the protein CALGSAEGIWGIRSKLIF.

This clone was observed a handful of times. TCRdb pairs this DNA with a much larger clone's protein that differs at residue 10, likely a read error; the protein shown was translated from the DNA. The CDR3 nucleotides are TGTGCTTATAGCGACCGAACCCTTCACCCTAACACCGATAAACTCATCTTT. This codes for CAYSDRTLHPNTDKLIF. The genes are TRAV38-2/DV8 and TRDJ1; a weak D match, TRDD2 (5 bases). Matching the DNA to germline supplied the J gene, which TCRdb does not give. Germline CDR1 reads TSESDYY; CDR2 reads QEAYKQQN. This CDR3 is built from 17 residues. V was clipped by 5 bases and J by 0 bases, with 20 bases between them.

Of note for this clone: It is likely a read error: a sequence one base away is far more abundant. This specimen includes other DNA sequences encoding the same CDR3. V is TRDV2 and J is TRDJ1; 7 bases match TRDD3. TCRdb offers no J gene call, so here the DNA was matched to germline to obtain one. Unmatched junction bases numbered 16, after V lost 1 base and J lost 0 bases. Germline CDR1 reads GEAIGNYY; CDR2 reads EKD. The CDR3 is 19 residues long. CDR3 loop: CACDTVGGYDNDYTDKLIF. The CDR3, as DNA: TGTGCCTGTGACACTGTTGGTGGATACGACAACGACTACACCGATAAACTCATCTTT.